The clone carrying this T cell receptor beta chain was detected ten times or more. Antigen: not known. This entry is derived from a study of blood T cells in healthy people across ages. Germline assignment: CDR1 SGHTA and CDR2 FQGNSA. The CDR3 runs 12 residues. V lost 2 bases to trimming and J lost 9 bases, with 8 bases between them. Primers used in a second PCR of about 7 to 12 cycles were a sample-barcoded 5' primer and a J-beta primer mix. TCRdb re-called the 5' RACE reads through MiXCR, storing one row per CDR3 protein. This sample has around 990,000 distinct CDR3 sequences, with roughly two fifths found just once. Russia was home to the donors, healthy Caucasian individuals aged roughly 6 to 100. Approximately 10 milliliters was the volume of peripheral blood drawn from each donor. General study points: Unsorted PBMCs prevented conclusive naive versus antigen-experienced comparison. Unknown donor CMV status possibly confounded expanded clonotype changes.

V is TRBV7-2 and J is TRBJ2-1; D uncertain. Sequencing used blood. This clonotype was obtained from a man aged 18-30 years in good health. DNA for the CDR3: TGTGCCAGCAGCTTATTGGTCATTGAGCAGTTCTTC. As protein: CASSLLVIEQFF.